Listed below are T cell receptor beta chains from one sample, sequenced in a study of blood T cell repertoires in COVID-19. Produced via immunoSEQ multiplex PCR; TCRdb's table is partial and in-frame only. The table records 53,000 or so clones, approximately 80% of them present only once. Material: peripheral blood. The receptors were sampled from a man aged 65 to 79 with active or convalescent COVID-19. Both conserved end residues are trimmed from each CDR3.

>TRBV7-2
ASSPGPEPQETQY
>TRBV5-1
ASSENPGAETQY
>TRBV29-1
SVHHVWGRTEAF
>TRBV4-2
ASSQGGRSEAF
>TRBV15
ATSLGIGSPLH
>TRBV7-3
ASSFGSGGLTGELF
>TRBV30
AWGRQGAGSTEAF
>TRBV5-4
ASSLAETGEGTQY
>TRBV12-5
ASGLARDTEAF
>TRBV5-6
ASSVGGLMNTEAF
>TRBV20-1
SASGLVQETQY
>TRBV19
ASSIVVGQGKGGYT
>TRBV19
ASSRDLLFTDTQY
>TRBV2
ASRGDRNGNQPQH
>TRBV10-1
ASRDRTSGNTIY
>TRBV4-3
ASSQAPQGAVGIGGDEQF
>TRBV7-2
ASSLVSRQGGVEQY
>TRBV20-1
SASYGGAGEQF
>TRBV2
ASSGLGQGYEQF